Each of the 9 T cell receptor beta chains below was sequenced from the same sample in a study of blood T cell repertoires in COVID-19. Clones were sequenced by immunoSEQ multiplex PCR, and TCRdb holds only the in-frame ones, with some missing. Of about 300,000 clones in the sample, around nine tenths were seen once. Sequenced input: PBMCs or T cells enriched from blood (not recorded which). These receptors all stem from a woman between 18 and 30 years old who had recovered from COVID-19.

This clone showed up just once. This chain uses TRBV7-9 with TRBJ2-1, with TRBD2 as a possible D gene (5 bases). Trimming took off 4 bases at V and 4 bases at J, with 14 bases between the two ends. CDR1 and CDR2 (germline): SEHNR, FQNEAQ (reference sequence). The CDR3 is 15 amino acids. CDR3 nucleotides: TGTGCCAGCAGCTCCTTTCTACGGGGATACAATGAGCAGTTCTTC. This encodes CASSSFLRGYNEQFF. The full variable domain, its missing parts supplied by reference TRBV7-9 and TRBJ2-1, is DTGVSQNPRHKITKRGQNVTFRCDPISEHNRLYWYRQTLGQGPEFLTYFQNEAQLEKSRLLSDRFSAERPKGSFSTLEIQRTEQGDSAMYLCASSSFLRGYNEQFFGPGTRLTVL.

In the case of this clone: One junction end disagrees with the germline gene, perhaps due to a read error. The genes are TRBV6-6 and TRBJ2-5; TRBD1 matches 8 bases. The CDR3 has 12 residues. Germline V gives CDR1 MNHNY, CDR2 SVGAGI (reference sequence). CDR3 sequence: CASSPYRTGLDF. CDR3 DNA sequence: TGTGCCAGCAGCCCTTACCGGACAGGGTTGGACTTC.

The chain joins TRBV7-9 to TRBJ2-5; 9 positions match TRBD1. Looked up from germline, CDR1 is SEHNR and CDR2 is FQNEAQ (reference sequence). The CDR3 spans 18 residues. J lost 3 bases, V lost 3 bases, and 14 bases had no gene match. CDR3 residues: CASSFLTSPGQGKETQYF. The CDR3 DNA reads as TGTGCCAGCAGCTTCCTGACATCCCCGGGACAGGGTAAAGAGACCCAGTACTTC. The entire variable domain, with the rest obtained from reference TRBV7-9 and TRBJ2-5, is as follows: DTGVSQNPRHKITKRGQNVTFRCDPISEHNRLYWYRQTLGQGPEFLTYFQNEAQLEKSRLLSDRFSAERPKGSFSTLEIQRTEQGDSAMYLCASSFLTSPGQGKETQYFGPGTRLLVL.

The count of this clone is one. One end of the junction fails to match germline, which may point to a read error. Different DNA sequences within this sample yield the same CDR3. This chain uses TRBV29-1 with TRBJ1-1; 8 bases map to TRBD1. This CDR3 is 13 amino acids long. Per germline, CDR1 SQVTM and CDR2 ANQGSEA. The CDR3 loop is CSVKTTGVPEAFF. The CDR3 nucleotides read TGTAGCGTTAAGACGACAGGGGTCCCTGAAGCTTTCTTT.

V is TRBV10-3 and J is TRBJ1-5; TRBD1 matches at 7 bases. This CDR3 region has 15 residues. Germline CDR1 ENHRY, CDR2 SYGVKD. Germline trimming cut 10 bases from V and 1 base from J; bases unmatched to any gene: 10. The CDR3 nucleotides are TGTGCCACTGAAGACAGGGTGGGGAGCAATCAGCCCCAGCATTTT. It is translated as CATEDRVGSNQPQHF.

The chain is built from TRBV11-1 and TRBJ2-5; D gene ambiguous. Trimming shortened V by 2 bases and J by 7 bases, and 17 bases separated the two germline ends. The CDR3 is 15 residues long. From germline, CDR1 is SGHAT and CDR2 FQDESV (reference sequence). In nucleotides, the CDR3 is TGTGCCAGCAGCTTATACGGTCGCGCCACTGGGACCCAGTACTTC. Encoded protein: CASSLYGRATGTQYF.

This clone has a single count. This chain joins TRBV5-1 and TRBJ2-3; D is ambiguous. With 0 bases removed from V and 0 bases from J, the gap between germline ends came to 8 bases. In germline, CDR1 is SGHRS, CDR2 YFSETQ. The CDR3 is made up of 15 amino acids. CDR3: CASSLALRSTDTQYF. The CDR3 DNA follows: TGCGCCAGCAGCTTGGCCTTGAGGAGCACAGATACGCAGTATTTT.

The chain couples TRBV7-9 to TRBJ1-5; the D is unclear. The length of the CDR3 is 14 residues. The V gene lost 2 bases and the J gene lost 7 bases, with 12 bases spanning the gap. CDR1 is SEHNR, CDR2 FQNEAQ, per germline (reference sequence). For the CDR3, the DNA is TGTGCCAGCAGCTTAAAGCTCAGGCAGCAGCCCCAGCATTTT. Protein sequence: CASSLKLRQQPQHF.

This chain connects TRBV10-3 to TRBJ1-1; possibly TRBD1 for D (6 bases). Germline V CDR1 and CDR2: ENHRY, SYGVKD. The CDR3 consists of 16 residues. Trimming took off 6 bases at V and 1 base at J, with 18 bases between the two ends. The chain's CDR3 is CAIRDFAGAENTEAFF. CDR3 coding DNA: TGTGCCATCAGGGATTTCGCAGGGGCAGAGAACACTGAAGCTTTCTTT.